Sequencing of this T cell receptor beta chain was carried out in a study of T-cell memory formation after mild COVID-19. Study observations and caveats: A subset of responding clones appeared in pre-infection memory, suggesting cross-reactive memory joined.

The authors produced TCR alpha and TCR beta cDNA libraries with sample barcodes and UMIs by 5'RACE using constant-segment primers. TCRdb used MiXCR to reprocess the 5' RACE reads, holding one entry per CDR3 protein. Seen here are around 300,000 distinct CDR3 sequences, roughly 15% observed once, and the top ten hold approximately 22%. With regard to this clonotype: Its antigen is still unknown.

This CDR3 is 12 amino acids long. Trimming removed 5 bases at V and 4 bases at J, with 9 bases between. CDR1 is SGHRS, CDR2 YFSETQ, per germline. The clonotype originates from a man between 18 and 35 years old who had mild COVID-19 (a few samples of this study predate the infection). Cell type and time point are not known. Sequenced: PBMCs or a T cell subset sorted from them (not recorded which). The chain links TRBV5-1 to TRBJ2-5; perhaps D is TRBD1 or TRBD2 (5 bases each). The CDR3 bases are TGCGCCAGCAGAGAGAGGGGAGAGACCCAGTACTTC. Translated, it gives CASRERGETQYF.